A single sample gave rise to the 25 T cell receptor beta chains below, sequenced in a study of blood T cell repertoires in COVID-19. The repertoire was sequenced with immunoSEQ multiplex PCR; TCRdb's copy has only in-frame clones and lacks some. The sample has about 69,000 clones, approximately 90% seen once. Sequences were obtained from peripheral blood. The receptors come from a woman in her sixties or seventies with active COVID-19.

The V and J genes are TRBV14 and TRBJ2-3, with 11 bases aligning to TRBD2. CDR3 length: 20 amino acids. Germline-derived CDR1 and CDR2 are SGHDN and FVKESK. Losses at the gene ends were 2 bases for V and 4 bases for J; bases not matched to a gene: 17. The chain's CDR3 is CASSQSGVVLAGGPADTQYF. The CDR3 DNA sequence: TGTGCCAGCAGCCAATCAGGAGTGGTCTTAGCGGGAGGGCCCGCAGATACGCAGTATTTT.

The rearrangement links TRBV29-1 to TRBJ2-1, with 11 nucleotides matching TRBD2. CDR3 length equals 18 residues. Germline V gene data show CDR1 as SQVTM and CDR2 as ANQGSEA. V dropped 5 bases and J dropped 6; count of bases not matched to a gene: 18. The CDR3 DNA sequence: TGCAGCGTTTCAGCCTGGACTAGCGGGTGGGGGTCGGCCAATGAGCAGTTCTTC. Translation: CSVSAWTSGWGSANEQFF.

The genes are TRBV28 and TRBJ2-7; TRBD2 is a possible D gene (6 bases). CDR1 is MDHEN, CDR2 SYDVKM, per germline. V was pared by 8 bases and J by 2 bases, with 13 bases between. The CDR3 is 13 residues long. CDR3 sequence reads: CASRLEGPYEQYF. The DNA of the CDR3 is TGTGCCAGCCGATTGGAGGGTCCCTACGAGCAGTACTTC.

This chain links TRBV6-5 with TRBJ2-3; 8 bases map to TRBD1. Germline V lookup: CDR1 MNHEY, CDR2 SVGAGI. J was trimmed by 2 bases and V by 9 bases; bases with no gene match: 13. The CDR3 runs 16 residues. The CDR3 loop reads CASRYHGQGLTDTQYF. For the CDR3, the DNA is TGTGCCAGTCGTTACCACGGACAGGGCCTCACAGATACGCAGTATTTT.

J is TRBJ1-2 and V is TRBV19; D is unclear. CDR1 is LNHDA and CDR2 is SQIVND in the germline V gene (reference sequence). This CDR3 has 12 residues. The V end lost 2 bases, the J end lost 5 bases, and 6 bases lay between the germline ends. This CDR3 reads CASSINQYGYTF. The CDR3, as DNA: TGTGCCAGTAGTATAAATCAGTATGGCTACACCTTC.

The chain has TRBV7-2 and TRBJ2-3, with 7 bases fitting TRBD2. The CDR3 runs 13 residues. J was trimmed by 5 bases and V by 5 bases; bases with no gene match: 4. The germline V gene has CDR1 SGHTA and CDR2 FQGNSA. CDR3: CASSLPGGDTQYF. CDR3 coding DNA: TGTGCCAGCAGCCTACCGGGGGGAGATACGCAGTATTTT.

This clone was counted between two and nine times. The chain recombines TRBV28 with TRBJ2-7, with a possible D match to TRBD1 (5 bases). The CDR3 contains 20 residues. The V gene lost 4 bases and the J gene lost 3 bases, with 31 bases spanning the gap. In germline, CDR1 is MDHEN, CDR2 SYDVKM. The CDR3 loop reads CASSSTILRTPSRVNYEQYF. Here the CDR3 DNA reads TGTGCCAGCAGTTCGACCATACTTCGGACACCATCTCGAGTAAACTACGAGCAGTACTTC.

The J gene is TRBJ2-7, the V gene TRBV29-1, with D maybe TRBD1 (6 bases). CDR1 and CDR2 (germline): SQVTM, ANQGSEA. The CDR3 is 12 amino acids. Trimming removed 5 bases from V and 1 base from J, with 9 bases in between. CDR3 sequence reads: CSVRQVSYEQYF. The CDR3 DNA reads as TGCAGCGTTCGACAGGTATCCTACGAGCAGTACTTC.

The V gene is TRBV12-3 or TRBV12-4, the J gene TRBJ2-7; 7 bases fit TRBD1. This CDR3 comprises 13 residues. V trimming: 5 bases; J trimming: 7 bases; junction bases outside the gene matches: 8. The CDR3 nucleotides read TGTGCCAGCAGTGAACAGGGGATTGGGGAGCAGTACTTC. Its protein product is CASSEQGIGEQYF.

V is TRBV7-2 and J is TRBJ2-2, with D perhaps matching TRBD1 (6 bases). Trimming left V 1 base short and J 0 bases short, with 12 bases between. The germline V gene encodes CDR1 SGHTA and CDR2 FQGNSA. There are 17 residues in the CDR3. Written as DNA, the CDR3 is TGTGCCAGCAGCTTAGTATTAGGACAGCCGAACACCGGGGAGCTGTTTTTT. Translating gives CASSLVLGQPNTGELFF.

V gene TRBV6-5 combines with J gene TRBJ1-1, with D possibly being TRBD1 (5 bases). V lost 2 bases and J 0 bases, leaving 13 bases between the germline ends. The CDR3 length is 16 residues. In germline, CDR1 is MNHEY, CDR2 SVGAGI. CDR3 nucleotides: TGTGCCAGCAGTTACAACACCCGACAGTTGAACACTGAAGCTTTCTTT. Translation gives CASSYNTRQLNTEAFF.

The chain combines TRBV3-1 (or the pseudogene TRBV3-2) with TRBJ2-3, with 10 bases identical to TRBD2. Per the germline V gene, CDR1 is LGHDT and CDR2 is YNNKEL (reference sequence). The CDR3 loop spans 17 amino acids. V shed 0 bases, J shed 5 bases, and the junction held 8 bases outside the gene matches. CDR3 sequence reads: CASSQDFASGRGDTQYF. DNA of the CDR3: TGTGCCAGCAGCCAAGATTTCGCTAGCGGGAGAGGAGATACGCAGTATTTT.

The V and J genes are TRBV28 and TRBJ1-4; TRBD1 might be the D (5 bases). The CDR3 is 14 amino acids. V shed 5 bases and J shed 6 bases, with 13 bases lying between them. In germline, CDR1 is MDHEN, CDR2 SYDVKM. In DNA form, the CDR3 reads TGTGCCAGCAGTCCGGGGGTCTTGTATGAAAAACTGTTTTTT. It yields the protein CASSPGVLYEKLFF.

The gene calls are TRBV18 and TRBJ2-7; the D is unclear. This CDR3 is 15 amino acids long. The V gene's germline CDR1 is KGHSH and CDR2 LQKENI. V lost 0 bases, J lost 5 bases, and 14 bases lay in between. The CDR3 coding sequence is TGTGCCAGCTCACCACCGGCAGATCTGGTCCACGAGCAGTACTTC. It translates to CASSPPADLVHEQYF. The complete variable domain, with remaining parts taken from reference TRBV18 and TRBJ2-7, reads NAGVMQNPRHLVRRRGQEARLRCSPMKGHSHVYWYRQLPEEGLKFMVYLQKENIIDESGMPKERFSAEFPKEGPSILRIQQVVRGDSAAYFCASSPPADLVHEQYFGPGTRLTVT.

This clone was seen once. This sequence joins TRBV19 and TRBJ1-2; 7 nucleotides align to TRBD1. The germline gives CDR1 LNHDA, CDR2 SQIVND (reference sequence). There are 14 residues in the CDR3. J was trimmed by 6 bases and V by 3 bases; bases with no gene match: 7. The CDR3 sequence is CASSMVDRVDGYTF. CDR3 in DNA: TGTGCCAGTAGTATGGTCGACAGGGTGGATGGCTACACCTTC.

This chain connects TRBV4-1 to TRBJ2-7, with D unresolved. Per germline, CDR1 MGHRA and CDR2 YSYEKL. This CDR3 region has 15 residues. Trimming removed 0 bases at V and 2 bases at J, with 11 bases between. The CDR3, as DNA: TGCGCCAGCAGCCAAGACCAGGTATCAGCCTACGAGCAGTACTTC. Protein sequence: CASSQDQVSAYEQYF.

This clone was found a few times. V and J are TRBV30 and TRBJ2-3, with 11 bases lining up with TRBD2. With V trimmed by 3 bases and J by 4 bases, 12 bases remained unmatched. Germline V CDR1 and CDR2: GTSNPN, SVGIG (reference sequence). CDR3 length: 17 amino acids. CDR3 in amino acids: CAWSSSGRFFVADTQYF. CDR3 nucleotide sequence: TGTGCCTGGAGCTCTAGCGGGAGGTTCTTTGTAGCAGATACGCAGTATTTT.

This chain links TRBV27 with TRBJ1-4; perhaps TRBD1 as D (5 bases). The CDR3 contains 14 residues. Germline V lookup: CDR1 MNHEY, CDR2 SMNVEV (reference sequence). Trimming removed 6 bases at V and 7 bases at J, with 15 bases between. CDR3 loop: CASSQIRAGEKLFF. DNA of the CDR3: TGTGCCAGCAGCCAGATCAGGGCTGGTGAAAAACTGTTTTTT.

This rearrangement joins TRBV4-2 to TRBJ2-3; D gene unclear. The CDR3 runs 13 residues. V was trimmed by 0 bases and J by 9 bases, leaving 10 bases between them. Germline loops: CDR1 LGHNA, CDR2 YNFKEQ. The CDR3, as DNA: TGTGCCAGCAGCCAAGAGTCCGGAGCAACGCAGTATTTT. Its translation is CASSQESGATQYF.

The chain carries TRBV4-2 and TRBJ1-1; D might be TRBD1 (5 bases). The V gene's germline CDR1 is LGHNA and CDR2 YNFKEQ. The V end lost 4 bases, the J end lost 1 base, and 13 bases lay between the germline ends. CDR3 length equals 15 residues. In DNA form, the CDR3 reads TGTGCCAGCAGCCGAGGGGCGGGGTCGAACACTGAAGCTTTCTTT. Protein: CASSRGAGSNTEAFF.

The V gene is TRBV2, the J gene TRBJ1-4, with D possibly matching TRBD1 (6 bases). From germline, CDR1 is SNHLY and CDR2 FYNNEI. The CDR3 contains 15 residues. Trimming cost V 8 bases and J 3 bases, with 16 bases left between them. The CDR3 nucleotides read TGTGCCAGCCGTCAGGGGACCCTTTCTAATGAAAAACTGTTTTTT. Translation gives CASRQGTLSNEKLFF.

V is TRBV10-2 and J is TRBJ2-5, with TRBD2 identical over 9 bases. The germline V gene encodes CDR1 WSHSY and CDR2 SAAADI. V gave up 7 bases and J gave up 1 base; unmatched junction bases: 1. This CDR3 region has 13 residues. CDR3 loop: CASKTSGQETQYF. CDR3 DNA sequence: TGCGCCAGCAAGACTAGCGGCCAAGAGACCCAGTACTTC.

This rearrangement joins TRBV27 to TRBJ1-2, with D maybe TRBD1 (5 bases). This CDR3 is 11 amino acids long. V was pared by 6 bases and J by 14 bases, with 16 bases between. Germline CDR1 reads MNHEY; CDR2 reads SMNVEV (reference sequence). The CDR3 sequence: CASRSNRFLTF. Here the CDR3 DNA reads TGTGCCAGCAGATCTAACAGGTTTTTAACCTTC.

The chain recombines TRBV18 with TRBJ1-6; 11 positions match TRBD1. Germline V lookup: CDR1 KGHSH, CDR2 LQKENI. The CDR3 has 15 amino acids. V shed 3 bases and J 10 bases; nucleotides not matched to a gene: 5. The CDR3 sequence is CASSPMGQGESPLHF. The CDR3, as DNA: TGTGCCAGCTCACCCATGGGACAGGGGGAATCACCCCTCCACTTT.

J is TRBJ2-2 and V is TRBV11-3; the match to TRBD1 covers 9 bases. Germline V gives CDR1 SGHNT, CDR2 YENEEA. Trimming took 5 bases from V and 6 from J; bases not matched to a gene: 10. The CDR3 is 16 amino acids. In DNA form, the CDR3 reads TGTGCCAGCAGCCCGGGGAGGACAGGGGCGGCCGGGGAGCTGTTTTTT. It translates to CASSPGRTGAAGELFF. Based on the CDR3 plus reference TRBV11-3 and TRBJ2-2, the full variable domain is EAGVVQSPRYKIIEKKQPVAFWCNPISGHNTLYWYLQNLGQGPELLIRYENEEAVDDSQLPKDRFSAERLKGVDSTLKIQPAELGDSAVYLCASSPGRTGAAGELFFGEGSRLTVL.